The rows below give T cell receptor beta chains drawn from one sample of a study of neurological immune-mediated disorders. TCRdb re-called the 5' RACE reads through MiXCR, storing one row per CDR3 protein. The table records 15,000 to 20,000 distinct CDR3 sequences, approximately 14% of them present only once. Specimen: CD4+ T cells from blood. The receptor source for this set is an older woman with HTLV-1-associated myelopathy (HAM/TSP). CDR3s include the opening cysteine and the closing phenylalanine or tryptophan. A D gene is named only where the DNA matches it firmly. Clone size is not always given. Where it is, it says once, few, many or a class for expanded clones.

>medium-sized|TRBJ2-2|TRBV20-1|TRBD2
CSTRTGTSGTGELFF
TGCAGTACTAGAACCGGGACTAGCGGCACCGGGGAGCTGTTTTTT
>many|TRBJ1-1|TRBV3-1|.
CASSQVGVMNTEAFF
TGTGCCAGCAGCCAAGTGGGGGTAATGAACACTGAAGCTTTCTTT
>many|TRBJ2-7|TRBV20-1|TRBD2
CSALAGGFNEQYF
TGCAGTGCCCTAGCGGGAGGTTTCAACGAGCAGTACTTC
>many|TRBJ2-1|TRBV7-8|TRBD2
CASSSTSGRFGEQFF
TGTGCCAGCAGTTCGACTAGCGGGAGGTTCGGTGAGCAGTTCTTC
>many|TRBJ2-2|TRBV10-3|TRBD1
CAIAKETGALNTGELFF
TGTGCCATCGCCAAAGAAACAGGGGCCCTCAACACCGGGGAGCTGTTTTTT
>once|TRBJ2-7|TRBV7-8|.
CASSLMGSGSYEQYF
TGTGCCAGCAGCTTAATGGGTAGCGGTTCCTACGAGCAGTACTTC
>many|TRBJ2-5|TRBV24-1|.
CATSDSGIMFRETQYF
TGTGCCACCAGTGATTCCGGGATAATGTTTCGGGAGACCCAGTACTTC
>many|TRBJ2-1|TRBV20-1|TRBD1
CSADGTGVNEQFF
TGCAGTGCTGATGGGACAGGGGTCAATGAGCAGTTCTTC
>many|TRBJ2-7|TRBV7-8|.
CASSLAQYSSHEQYF
TGTGCCAGCAGCTTAGCGCAATACAGTTCCCACGAGCAGTACTTC
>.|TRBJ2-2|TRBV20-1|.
CSARDPGTGSGELFF
TGCAGTGCTAGAGATCCGGGAACAGGGTCCGGGGAGCTGTTTTTT
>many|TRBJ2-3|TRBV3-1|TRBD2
CASSQPYTSGGADTQYF
TGTGCCAGCAGCCAACCCTACACTAGCGGGGGGGCAGATACGCAGTATTTT
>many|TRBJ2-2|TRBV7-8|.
CASSFAGQPNTGELFF
TGTGCCAGCAGCTTCGCAGGCCAACCTAACACCGGGGAGCTGTTTTTT
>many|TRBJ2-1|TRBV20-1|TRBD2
CSARRRGGHNEQFF
TGCAGTGCTAGAAGGCGGGGGGGCCACAATGAGCAGTTCTTC
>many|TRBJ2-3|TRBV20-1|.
CSARGIDTQYF
TGCAGTGCTAGGGGAATCGATACGCAGTATTTT
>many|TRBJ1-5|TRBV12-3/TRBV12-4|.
CASSLGSDQPQHF
TGTGCCAGCAGTTTAGGGAGTGATCAGCCCCAGCATTTT
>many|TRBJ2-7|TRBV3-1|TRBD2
CASSQTSVSSYEQYF
TGTGCCAGCAGCCAAACTAGCGTCAGCTCCTACGAGCAGTACTTC
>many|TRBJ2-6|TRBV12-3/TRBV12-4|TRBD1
CASIQGAGANVLTF
TGTGCCAGCATACAGGGGGCTGGGGCCAACGTCCTGACTTTC
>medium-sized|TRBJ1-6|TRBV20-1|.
CSGGPIGGSYNSPLHF
TGCAGTGGGGGCCCTATAGGCGGGTCCTATAATTCACCCCTCCACTTT